This paragraph covers one T cell receptor (beta chain) sequence. Its antigen is unidentified. This entry belongs to a study of T-cell memory formation after mild COVID-19. Turning to the study itself: TCR clusters were mostly confined to one donor each. Whole-study results and caveats: CM and EM subsets held most contracting CD4+ clones; EMRA held CD8+ ones.

The germline V and J ends were trimmed by 2 bases and 5 bases, with 10 bases remaining between them. The CDR3 consists of 13 residues. The germline CDR1 and CDR2 sequences are SGHVS and FNYEAQ. TCRdb ran MiXCR on the 5' RACE reads and lists one entry per CDR3 protein. This sample has roughly 310,000 distinct CDR3 sequences; more than 15% occur once, and the top ten carry approximately 20%. This TCR was sampled from a man between 18 and 35 years old who had mild COVID-19 (a few samples of this study predate the infection). Cell type and time point are not known. Sequences were obtained from PBMCs or a T cell subset sorted from them (not recorded which). The chain uses TRBV7-6 and TRBJ2-7; D tentatively reads TRBD1 or TRBD2 (6 bases each). The CDR3, as DNA: TGTGCCAGCAGCTTAAACAGGGAGGACGAGCAGTACTTC. Amino acid sequence: CASSLNREDEQYF.